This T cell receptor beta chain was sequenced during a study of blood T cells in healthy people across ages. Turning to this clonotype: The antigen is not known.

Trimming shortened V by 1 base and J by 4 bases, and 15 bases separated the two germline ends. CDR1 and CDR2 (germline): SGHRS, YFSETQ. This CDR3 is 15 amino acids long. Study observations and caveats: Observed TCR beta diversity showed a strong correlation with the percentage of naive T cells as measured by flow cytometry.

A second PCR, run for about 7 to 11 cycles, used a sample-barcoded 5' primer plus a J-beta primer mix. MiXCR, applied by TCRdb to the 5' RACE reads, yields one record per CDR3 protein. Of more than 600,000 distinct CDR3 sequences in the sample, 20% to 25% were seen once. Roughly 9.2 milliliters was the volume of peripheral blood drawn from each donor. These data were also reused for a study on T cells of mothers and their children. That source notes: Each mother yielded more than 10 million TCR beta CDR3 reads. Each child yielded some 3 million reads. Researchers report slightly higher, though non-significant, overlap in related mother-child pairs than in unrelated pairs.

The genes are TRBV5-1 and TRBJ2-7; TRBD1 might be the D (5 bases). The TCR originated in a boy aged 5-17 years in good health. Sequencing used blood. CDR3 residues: CASSLNLDTPYEQYF. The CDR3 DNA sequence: TGCGCCAGCAGCTTGAATCTGGACACGCCTTACGAGCAGTACTTC. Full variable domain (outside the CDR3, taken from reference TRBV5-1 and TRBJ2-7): KAGVTQTPRYLIKTRGQQVTLSCSPISGHRSVSWYQQTPGQGLQFLFEYFSETQRNKGNFPGRFSGRQFSNSRSEMNVSTLELGDSALYLCASSLNLDTPYEQYFGPGTRLTVT.